This T cell receptor beta chain was sequenced in a study of control samples from healthy donors and cancer patients (dated by TCRdb to 2020 to 2022). Note on this clone: Its recognized antigen is unknown. It has no much larger one-base neighbor in the sample; base qualities were not kept.

The library was prepared using the immunoSEQ multiplex PCR assay. What TCRdb holds here is the immuneACCESS table cut down to in-frame rearrangements. Part of the clones is not present; checked against another copy, under half of the missing clones reflect an unresolved V gene, and the others are unexplained. This sample gives some 67,000 clones in total; 85% to 90% of them show up just once. The ten largest clones take up around a fifth of the sample. Based on the germline V gene (reference sequence), the CDR1 and CDR2 sequences are GTSNPN and SVGIG. V loses 8 bases of germline sequence and J loses 7 bases, and the interval between the two ends is 15 bases. From cysteine to phenylalanine, the CDR3 is 12 amino acids long. Kept here is only the CDR3 DNA, which spans 36 bases and is read in frame from base 1.

The rearrangement joined TRBV30 to TRBJ1-3; the D gene is unclear. This TCR came from a man between 60 and 75 years old with lung cancer. Sequenced material: PBMCs. The CDR3 reads as follows: CAAAGAGNTIYF. The DNA sequence reads TGTGCCGCGGCCGGTGCGGGGAACACCATATATTTT.